The 9 T cell receptor beta chains listed next were all sequenced from one sample in a study of regulatory T cells in long-lasting Graves disease. Construction of the TCR beta libraries employed iRepertoire HTBI primers in conjunction with Arm-PCR of CDR3 regions. MiXCR, run by TCRdb on the multiplex PCR reads, gives a single entry per CDR3 protein. In the table there are about 470,000 distinct CDR3 sequences, less than 25% of which are singletons. The sample's time point: persistent/refractory GD, antithyroid drugs over 5 years with positive TRAb. Extracted PBMC RNA gave rise to the TCR library. The sample in question was peripheral blood mononuclear cells (PBMCs), obtained when the disease was refractory, from a patient treated with antithyroid drugs. All receptors derive from a female donor with Graves disease.

This clonotype was observed at least ten times. The rearrangement uses TRBV6-1 and TRBJ1-2; unclear D gene. Germline V gives CDR1 MNHNS, CDR2 SASEGT. CDR3 length equals 14 residues. V was shortened by 5 bases and J by 1 base, with 11 bases between the two germline ends. The CDR3 region has the DNA TGTGCCAGCAGTCCGAGGAGCCTTAACTATGGCTACACCTTC. It encodes CASSPRSLNYGYTF.

This clonotype came up once. Germline and junction disagree at one end, which may indicate a read error. The rearrangement joins TRBV29-1 to TRBJ1-1, with D perhaps TRBD1 (6 bases). The V gene's germline CDR1 is SQVTM and CDR2 ANQGSEA. The CDR3 runs to 16 residues. CDR3 protein: CSVEGRGSVMNTKAFF. DNA of the CDR3: TGCAGCGTTGAGGGAAGGGGGAGCGTGATGAACACTAAAGCTTTCTTT.

At least ten counts were recorded for this clonotype. CDR3 DNA sequence: TGTGCCAGCAGCTATGGGCGAGGACTAGCCAAAAACATTCAGTACTTC. Its translation is CASSYGRGLAKNIQYF. The chain uses TRBV11-2 and TRBJ2-4; possible D gene TRBD2, 5 bases. CDR1 is SGHAT, CDR2 FQNNGV, per germline. This CDR3 spans 16 amino acids. The V end was cut by 4 bases, the J end by 0 bases, with 13 bases between.

This clonotype was seen a few times. A much larger clone lies a single base off, so this may be a read error. V and J are TRBV2 and TRBJ1-1, with unresolved D. The CDR3 has 14 amino acids. Germline V gives CDR1 SNHLY, CDR2 FYNNEI. The CDR3 nucleotides read TGTGCCAGCAGTGAAACGGTGCTGAACACTGGAGCTTTCTTT. It translates to CASSETVLNTGAFF.

This clonotype showed up many times. This rearrangement joins TRBV19 to TRBJ1-1; D ambiguous. This CDR3 has 12 amino acids. From germline, CDR1 is LNHDA and CDR2 SQIVND (reference sequence). Trimming shortened V by 8 bases and J by 0 bases, and 7 bases separated the two germline ends. CDR3 bases: TGTGCCAGTTACACCTTGAACACTGAAGCTTTCTTT. It codes for CASYTLNTEAFF.

The chain links TRBV5-5 to TRBJ1-1; possibly TRBD1 for D (5 bases). The CDR3 spans 11 residues. Trimming shortened V by 2 bases and J by 11 bases, and 10 bases separated the two germline ends. CDR1 is SGHKS, CDR2 YYEKEE, per germline (reference sequence). The CDR3 bases are TGTGCCAGCAGCTTCGGACAAGTTGCTTTCTTT. It yields the protein CASSFGQVAFF.

This clonotype was seen many times. This chain connects TRBV3-1 to TRBJ1-2; D is unclear. Trimming shortened V by 4 bases and J by 0 bases, and 9 bases separated the two germline ends. This CDR3 region has 14 residues. CDR1 and CDR2 from the germline V gene are LGHDT and YNNKEL (reference sequence). The DNA for the CDR3 is TGTGCCAGCAGCCTAGGGATAACTAACTATGGCTACACCTTC. The encoded protein is CASSLGITNYGYTF.

This clonotype was recorded a few times. This rearrangement joins TRBV5-6 to TRBJ1-1; the D is unclear. This CDR3 has 14 amino acids. CDR1 is SGHDT and CDR2 is YYEEEE in the germline V gene. The V gene lost 2 bases and the J gene lost 3 bases, with 11 bases spanning the gap. The CDR3 DNA is TGTGCCAGCAGCTTAATGAGCGGGGACACTGAAGCTTTCTTT. It encodes CASSLMSGDTEAFF.

The chain is built from TRBV6-5 and TRBJ1-5; D not resolved. This CDR3 contains 13 residues. V lost 0 bases and J lost 9, with 9 bases in between. Germline V gene data show CDR1 as MNHEY and CDR2 as SVGAGI. In DNA, the CDR3 is TGTGCCAGCAGTTACTCATTTTCAGGGCCCCAGCATTTT. Translation gives CASSYSFSGPQHF.